A selection of T cell receptor beta chains follows, all from one sample in a study of blood T cell repertoires in COVID-19. The protocol was immunoSEQ multiplex PCR, while the TCRdb copy is restricted to in-frame clones and leaves out a portion. The sample consists of about 210,000 clones, more than 70% of them appearing once. The sample consisted of peripheral blood. The origin of the receptors is a woman in her 50s with acute or convalescent COVID-19. Each CDR3 is given with its conserved first and last residue. The D gene is left open where the match is weak. Only part of the rows carry a size: once, few, many, or a class if the clone is expanded.

d_gene: TRBD2; j_gene: TRBJ2-4; abundance: -; v_gene: TRBV7-9; CDR3nt: TGTGCCAGCAGCCCCGGACTAGCGGGAGGGTTAGCCAAAAACATTCAGTACTTC; CDR3aa: CASSPGLAGGLAKNIQYF
d_gene: -; j_gene: TRBJ2-3; abundance: -; v_gene: TRBV19; CDR3nt: TGTGCCAGTAGTGGCCCCACAGATACGCAGTATTTT; CDR3aa: CASSGPTDTQYF
d_gene: TRBD1; j_gene: TRBJ1-2; abundance: -; v_gene: TRBV27; CDR3nt: TGTGCCACAAAGACTACAGGGGCAGGAGATTATGGCTACACCTTC; CDR3aa: CATKTTGAGDYGYTF
d_gene: -; j_gene: TRBJ2-5; abundance: -; v_gene: TRBV21-1; CDR3nt: TGTGCCAGCAGCCCCAGAGGCAGGGGAAACGAGACCCAGTACTTC; CDR3aa: CASSPRGRGNETQYF
d_gene: TRBD2; j_gene: TRBJ2-7; abundance: few; v_gene: TRBV5-4; CDR3nt: TGTGCCAGCAGCCCGAGCGGGGGGTCTGCCGAGCAGTACTTC; CDR3aa: CASSPSGGSAEQYF
d_gene: TRBD2; j_gene: TRBJ2-1; abundance: -; v_gene: TRBV27; CDR3nt: TGTGCCAGCAGTTCAGGACTAGCGAACAATGAGCAGTTCTTC; CDR3aa: CASSSGLANNEQFF
d_gene: -; j_gene: TRBJ2-1; abundance: -; v_gene: TRBV28; CDR3nt: TGTGCCAGCAGTTTATCTTCAGGGGACAATGAGCAGTTCTTC; CDR3aa: CASSLSSGDNEQFF
d_gene: TRBD2; j_gene: TRBJ2-7; abundance: -; v_gene: TRBV28; CDR3nt: TGTGCCAGCAGTTGGGGACTAGCGGGACGAAACGAGCAGTACTTC; CDR3aa: CASSWGLAGRNEQYF
d_gene: -; j_gene: TRBJ1-1; abundance: few; v_gene: TRBV28; CDR3nt: TGTGCCAGCTTAGGGGGAAGGAGGACTGAAGCTTTCTTT; CDR3aa: CASLGGRRTEAFF
d_gene: -; j_gene: TRBJ1-3; abundance: -; v_gene: TRBV6-1; CDR3nt: TGTGCCAGCAGTGAAGAGACAGATGGAAACACCATATATTTT; CDR3aa: CASSEETDGNTIYF
d_gene: -; j_gene: TRBJ2-3; abundance: -; v_gene: TRBV3-1/TRBV3-2; CDR3nt: TGTGCCAGCAAACCCAGCGAGGTTGGCACAGATACGCAGTATTTT; CDR3aa: CASKPSEVGTDTQYF
d_gene: -; j_gene: TRBJ2-3; abundance: -; v_gene: TRBV12-3/TRBV12-4; CDR3nt: TGTGCCAGCAGGCAACTAAGCACAGATACGCAGTATTTT; CDR3aa: CASRQLSTDTQYF
d_gene: -; j_gene: TRBJ1-5; abundance: -; v_gene: TRBV4-2; CDR3nt: TGTGCCAGCAGCCAAGACGGGACTTCGGGGATTGGTAGTCAGCCCCAGCATTTT; CDR3aa: CASSQDGTSGIGSQPQHF
d_gene: TRBD1; j_gene: TRBJ2-4; abundance: -; v_gene: TRBV28; CDR3nt: TGTGCCAGCAGTTTACAAGGGGGCGCGGACATTCAGTACTTC; CDR3aa: CASSLQGGADIQYF
d_gene: TRBD2; j_gene: TRBJ2-7; abundance: -; v_gene: TRBV28; CDR3nt: TGTGCCACTACGGGAGGGGCCAGGGACGAGCAGTACTTC; CDR3aa: CATTGGARDEQYF
d_gene: TRBD1; j_gene: TRBJ1-2; abundance: -; v_gene: TRBV30; CDR3nt: TGTGCCTGGGAGACAGGGATGTATGGCTACACCTTC; CDR3aa: CAWETGMYGYTF
d_gene: TRBD2; j_gene: TRBJ2-1; abundance: few; v_gene: TRBV12-5; CDR3nt: TGTGCTAGTGGTTTGGTACAAAGCGGGAGTTACAATGAGCAGTTCTTC; CDR3aa: CASGLVQSGSYNEQFF
d_gene: -; j_gene: TRBJ1-3; abundance: -; v_gene: TRBV28; CDR3nt: TGTGCCAGCAGTCTCTATGCCCCAGGGGCAACCTCTGGAAACACCATATATTTT; CDR3aa: CASSLYAPGATSGNTIYF
d_gene: TRBD2; j_gene: TRBJ2-7; abundance: -; v_gene: TRBV5-5; CDR3nt: TGTGCCAGCAGCAGGGGACTAGCGGACGATAGGTTCGAGCAGTACTTC; CDR3aa: CASSRGLADDRFEQYF
d_gene: -; j_gene: TRBJ1-3; abundance: -; v_gene: TRBV5-8; CDR3nt: TGTGCCAGCAGCTTGGGTCGCTCCAGCGTCGGAAACACCATATATTTT; CDR3aa: CASSLGRSSVGNTIYF
d_gene: TRBD1; j_gene: TRBJ2-3; abundance: -; v_gene: TRBV7-9; CDR3nt: TGTGCCAGCAGCTTAGAACCGGGACAGGGCACAGATACGCAGTATTTT; CDR3aa: CASSLEPGQGTDTQYF
d_gene: -; j_gene: TRBJ2-1; abundance: many; v_gene: TRBV27; CDR3nt: TGTGCCAGCCGCCCTACTCGGCCAGGGGGGAGGAATGAGCAGTTCTTC; CDR3aa: CASRPTRPGGRNEQFF
d_gene: TRBD2; j_gene: TRBJ2-1; abundance: medium-sized; v_gene: TRBV5-1; CDR3nt: TGCGCCAGCAGCTTGGGACTAGCGGCGCCTGAGCAGTTCTTC; CDR3aa: CASSLGLAAPEQFF
d_gene: -; j_gene: TRBJ2-1; abundance: -; v_gene: TRBV24-1; CDR3nt: TGTGCCACCAGTGGGGGAACTAGTTACCATGAGCAGTTCTTC; CDR3aa: CATSGGTSYHEQFF
d_gene: -; j_gene: TRBJ1-2; abundance: -; v_gene: TRBV19; CDR3nt: TGTGCCAGTAGTATAGAGGAGGGCGCGGACTATGGCTACACCTTC; CDR3aa: CASSIEEGADYGYTF
d_gene: TRBD2; j_gene: TRBJ2-7; abundance: -; v_gene: TRBV19; CDR3nt: TGTGCCAGTAGTACTAGCGGGAGGAGCTACGAGCAGTACTTC; CDR3aa: CASSTSGRSYEQYF
d_gene: TRBD2; j_gene: TRBJ2-2; abundance: -; v_gene: TRBV19; CDR3nt: TGTGCCAGTAGTCCCGGGAGGAAAACCGGGGAGCTGTTTTTT; CDR3aa: CASSPGRKTGELFF
d_gene: -; j_gene: TRBJ2-7; abundance: -; v_gene: TRBV5-4; CDR3nt: TGTGCCAGCAGCTTTTCACCCCAGGGGCCCTACGAGCAGTACTTC; CDR3aa: CASSFSPQGPYEQYF
d_gene: -; j_gene: TRBJ1-4; abundance: many; v_gene: TRBV9; CDR3nt: TGTGCCAGCAGCCCAAACAGGGTTCAAAATGAAAAACTGTTTTTT; CDR3aa: CASSPNRVQNEKLFF
d_gene: -; j_gene: TRBJ2-2; abundance: -; v_gene: TRBV7-8; CDR3nt: TGTGCCAGCAGCTTAGTAGCTTCCCGGGGGGCTAACACCGGGGAGCTGTTTTTT; CDR3aa: CASSLVASRGANTGELFF
d_gene: -; j_gene: TRBJ1-4; abundance: -; v_gene: TRBV5-1; CDR3nt: TGCGCCAGCAGCTTCTGGACAGCCGCTAATGAAAAACTGTTTTTT; CDR3aa: CASSFWTAANEKLFF
d_gene: -; j_gene: TRBJ2-1; abundance: -; v_gene: TRBV5-4; CDR3nt: TGTGCCAGCACCTCAGTGGACTACTCTACTAATGAGCAGTTCTTC; CDR3aa: CASTSVDYSTNEQFF
d_gene: -; j_gene: TRBJ2-7; abundance: many; v_gene: TRBV9; CDR3nt: TGTGCCAGCAGCGTAGACGGGGGCTCCTACGAGCAGTACTTC; CDR3aa: CASSVDGGSYEQYF
d_gene: -; j_gene: TRBJ2-3; abundance: -; v_gene: TRBV27; CDR3nt: TGTGCCAGCAGTTCCCCTACCCCGGGGGCGCAGTATTTT; CDR3aa: CASSSPTPGAQYF
d_gene: -; j_gene: TRBJ1-1; abundance: -; v_gene: TRBV6-5; CDR3nt: TGTGCCAGCAGTTACCAGTTAAACACTGAAGCTTTCTTT; CDR3aa: CASSYQLNTEAFF
d_gene: TRBD1; j_gene: TRBJ2-1; abundance: -; v_gene: TRBV27; CDR3nt: TGTGCCAGCAGTTTCTGGGACAGGAGGGACAATGAGCAGTTCTTC; CDR3aa: CASSFWDRRDNEQFF
d_gene: TRBD2; j_gene: TRBJ2-1; abundance: -; v_gene: TRBV19; CDR3nt: TGTGCCAGTTCTGGACTAGCGGACACATCAAATAAGCAGTTCTTC; CDR3aa: CASSGLADTSNKQFF
d_gene: -; j_gene: TRBJ1-2; abundance: -; v_gene: TRBV2; CDR3nt: TGTGCCAGCAGCGTGGCTGTGGAGTATGGCTACACCTTC; CDR3aa: CASSVAVEYGYTF
d_gene: TRBD1; j_gene: TRBJ1-1; abundance: once; v_gene: TRBV2; CDR3nt: TGTGCCAGCAGTAGGGGACAGGCGGGAGATGCTGAAGCTTTCTTT; CDR3aa: CASSRGQAGDAEAFF
d_gene: TRBD1; j_gene: TRBJ2-5; abundance: -; v_gene: TRBV7-9; CDR3nt: TGTGCCAGCAGCCCGGGACAGCCACAAGAGACCCAGTACTTC; CDR3aa: CASSPGQPQETQYF
d_gene: -; j_gene: TRBJ1-3; abundance: -; v_gene: TRBV3-1/TRBV3-2; CDR3nt: TGTGCCAGCAGCCCATCTGGAAACACCATATATTTT; CDR3aa: CASSPSGNTIYF
d_gene: -; j_gene: TRBJ2-1; abundance: -; v_gene: TRBV7-2; CDR3nt: TGTGCCAGCAGCTCAACACCCTCCGGGGTAGAGCAGTTCTTC; CDR3aa: CASSSTPSGVEQFF
d_gene: -; j_gene: TRBJ1-1; abundance: -; v_gene: TRBV28; CDR3nt: TGTGCCAGCAGACAGGGTGGGACCACTGAAGCTTTCTTT; CDR3aa: CASRQGGTTEAFF